A selection of T cell receptor beta chains follows, all from one sample in a study of blood T cell repertoires in COVID-19. Data came from immunoSEQ multiplex PCR; TCRdb stores just in-frame clones and leaves some out. This sample has 100,000 to 150,000 clones; 60% to 75% occur once, and the top ten carry 1.9%. Source material: peripheral blood. The origin of the receptors is a woman aged 65 to 85 with acute or convalescent COVID-19. Each CDR3 is given without its conserved first and last residue.

j_call v_call cdr3_aa
TRBJ2-1 TRBV5-6 ASRSSGTALGEQF
TRBJ2-5 TRBV5-1 ASSRDRDRDETQY
TRBJ1-2 TRBV5-1 ASSRQGEDYGYT
TRBJ1-5 TRBV19 ASSIPLGHQPQH
TRBJ2-7 TRBV5-4 ASSSARSDEQY
TRBJ1-2 TRBV6-5 AGSAGSYGYT
TRBJ1-2 TRBV5-5 ASSSRQGSNYGYT
TRBJ1-6 TRBV27 ASSLVGQGSYSPLH
TRBJ2-3 TRBV3-1/TRBV3-2 ASGLAGARRAADTQY
TRBJ2-3 TRBV5-1 ASSLVDRGRTDTQY
TRBJ2-3 TRBV4-1 ASSQGLIASGRSTDTQY
TRBJ2-1 TRBV28 ASSLEGGGDEQF
TRBJ2-6 TRBV24-1 ATSDHSGAIPSGANVLT
TRBJ1-1 TRBV10-3 AISERGTGNTEAF
TRBJ2-2 TRBV4-1 ASSQYRGQELF
TRBJ1-1 TRBV29-1 SHHSGGSEAF
TRBJ1-1 TRBV6-5 ASERQGWTEAF
TRBJ2-3 TRBV2 ASGTVAGAFTDTQY
TRBJ2-7 TRBV19 ASSTTLTGNEQY
TRBJ2-7 TRBV3-1/TRBV3-2 ASSQDLPRGLAGTYEQY
TRBJ2-2 TRBV5-1 ASSSPGTSGNWVTGELF
TRBJ1-2 TRBV6-6 ASSPSGTRGGYT
TRBJ2-5 TRBV28 ASSPQGLAGVSQETQY
TRBJ1-2 TRBV2 ASSGTGRGYT
TRBJ2-1 TRBV4-2 ASSQDLKTNNEQF
TRBJ2-1 TRBV9 ASSVARTSWISYNEQF
TRBJ2-3 TRBV30 AWSPGQGQITDTQY
TRBJ2-7 TRBV27 ASRPGTSGGQIRDEQY
TRBJ2-5 TRBV19 ASSIGGVQETQY
TRBJ1-2 TRBV6-2/TRBV6-3 ASSYSSTGGVRDGYT
TRBJ1-2 TRBV9 ASSPRYT
TRBJ1-5 TRBV6-5 ASSWTGGDQPQH
TRBJ1-4 TRBV28 ASSLTPGQINEKLF
TRBJ1-5 TRBV15 ATSIGGASNQPQH
TRBJ1-2 TRBV12-3/TRBV12-4 ASSDRAWNGYT
TRBJ1-4 TRBV6-5 ASSQGVYNEKLF
TRBJ2-2 TRBV5-1 ASTMSGANTGELF
TRBJ2-5 TRBV12-5 ASGLSDRGWETQY
TRBJ1-1 TRBV27 ASSAYRTGMNTEAF
TRBJ2-3 TRBV2 ASSGQGKDTQY
TRBJ1-3 TRBV6-1 ASSERAGGTGNTIY
TRBJ2-5 TRBV6-5 ASSPDRGRSETQY
TRBJ1-2 TRBV19 ASSDYRGGGYGYT